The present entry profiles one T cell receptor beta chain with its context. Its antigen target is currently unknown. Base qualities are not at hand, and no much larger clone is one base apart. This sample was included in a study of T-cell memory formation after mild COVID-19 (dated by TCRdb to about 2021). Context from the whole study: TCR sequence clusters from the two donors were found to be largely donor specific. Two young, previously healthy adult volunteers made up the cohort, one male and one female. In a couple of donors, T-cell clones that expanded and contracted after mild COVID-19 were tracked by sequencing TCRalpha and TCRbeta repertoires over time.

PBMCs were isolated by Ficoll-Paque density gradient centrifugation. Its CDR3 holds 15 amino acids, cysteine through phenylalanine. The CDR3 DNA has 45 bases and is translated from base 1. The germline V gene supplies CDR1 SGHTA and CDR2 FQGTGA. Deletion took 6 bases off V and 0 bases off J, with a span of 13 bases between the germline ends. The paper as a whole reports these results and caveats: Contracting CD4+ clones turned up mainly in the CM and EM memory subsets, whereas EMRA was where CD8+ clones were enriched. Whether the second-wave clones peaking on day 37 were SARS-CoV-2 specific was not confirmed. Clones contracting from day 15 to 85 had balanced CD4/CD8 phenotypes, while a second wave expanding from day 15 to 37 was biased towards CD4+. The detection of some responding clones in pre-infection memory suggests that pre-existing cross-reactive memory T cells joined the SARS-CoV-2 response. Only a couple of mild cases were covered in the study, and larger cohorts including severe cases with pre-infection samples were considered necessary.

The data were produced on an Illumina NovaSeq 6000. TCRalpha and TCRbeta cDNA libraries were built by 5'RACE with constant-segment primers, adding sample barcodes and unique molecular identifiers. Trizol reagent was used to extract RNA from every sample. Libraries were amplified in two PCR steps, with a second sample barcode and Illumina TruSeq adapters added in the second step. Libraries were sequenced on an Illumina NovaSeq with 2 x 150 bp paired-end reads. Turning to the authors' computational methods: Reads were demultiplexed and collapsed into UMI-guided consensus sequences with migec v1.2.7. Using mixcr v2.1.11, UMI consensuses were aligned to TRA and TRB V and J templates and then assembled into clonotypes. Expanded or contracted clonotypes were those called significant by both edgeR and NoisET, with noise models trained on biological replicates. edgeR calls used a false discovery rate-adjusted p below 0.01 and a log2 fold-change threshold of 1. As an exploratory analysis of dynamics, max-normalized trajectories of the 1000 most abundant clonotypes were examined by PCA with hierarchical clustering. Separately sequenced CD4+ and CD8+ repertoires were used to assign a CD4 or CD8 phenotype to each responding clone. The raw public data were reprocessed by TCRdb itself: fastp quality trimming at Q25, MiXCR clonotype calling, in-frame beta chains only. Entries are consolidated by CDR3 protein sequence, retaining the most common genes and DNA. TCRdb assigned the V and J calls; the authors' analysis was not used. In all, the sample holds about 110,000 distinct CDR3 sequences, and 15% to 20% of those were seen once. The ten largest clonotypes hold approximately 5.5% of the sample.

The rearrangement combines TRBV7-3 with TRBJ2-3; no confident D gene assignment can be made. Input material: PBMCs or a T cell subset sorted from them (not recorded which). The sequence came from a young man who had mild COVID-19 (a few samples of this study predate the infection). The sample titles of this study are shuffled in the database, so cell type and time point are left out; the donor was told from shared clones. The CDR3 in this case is CASSRTAASTDTQYF. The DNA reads TGTGCCAGCAGTCGGACCGCTGCTAGCACAGATACGCAGTATTTT.